This TCR beta chain originates from a study of cytomegalovirus exposure and HLA in healthy donors. CDR1 MNHEY and CDR2 SMNVEV come from the germline V gene (reference sequence). Trimming at V came to 5 bases and at J to 10 bases, leaving 8 bases not matched to a gene. The CDR3 length is 14 residues. TCRdb's table, derived via immunoSEQ multiplex PCR, lists solely in-frame clones and lacks some. This table has about 98,000 clones, approximately 90% appearing once. The sample was PBMCs. This TCR was recovered from a woman aged 25 to 39 in good health and CMV-seronegative. The J gene is TRBJ1-6, the V gene TRBV27, with TRBD1 identical over 7 bases. The CDR3 reads CASSPRQGRSPLHF. The DNA of the CDR3 is TGTGCCAGCAGTCCCCGACAGGGTCGATCACCCCTCCACTTT.